The sequence of this T cell receptor (beta chain) was determined in a study of metastatic and nonmetastatic thyroid tumors. Study overall: Repertoire comparison spanned blood and tumor or nodule tissue of malignant and benign thyroid patients. Regarding the study as a whole: Across blood and tumor, TCR beta diversity in malignant thyroid tumors was reportedly significantly higher than in benign nodules.

This clone has at least ten counts. Its target is not known. Until they underwent thyroid surgery, no patient had received any treatment. Original data processing: Building a distant-metastasis classifier for papillary thyroid cancer drew on CDR3 differences across clinicopathological groups. TCRdb re-called the PCR reads via MiXCR. The V and J calls and clone size come from TCRdb's table, not from the authors' own analysis. This sample has about 16,000 clones, with about a sixth found just once. The sequenced material came from blood. The receptor comes from a female donor with papillary thyroid cancer or a benign thyroid nodule (not recorded which). Some clones in this sample may be carry-over from other donors' samples.

In DNA, the CDR3 is TGCGCCAGCCAATGGGACGCGAACACTGAAGCTTTCTTT. Translating gives CASQWDANTEAFF. This chain uses TRBV5-1 with TRBJ1-1; a possible D gene is TRBD1 (5 bases). Germline V gene data show CDR1 as SGHRS and CDR2 as YFSETQ. Trimming took off 7 bases at V and 1 base at J, with 11 bases between the two ends. The CDR3 has 13 amino acids. Complete variable domain (other parts from reference TRBV5-1 and TRBJ1-1): KAGVTQTPRYLIKTRGQQVTLSCSPISGHRSVSWYQQTPGQGLQFLFEYFSETQRNKGNFPGRFSGRQFSNSRSEMNVSTLELGDSALYLCASQWDANTEAFFGQGTRLTVV.